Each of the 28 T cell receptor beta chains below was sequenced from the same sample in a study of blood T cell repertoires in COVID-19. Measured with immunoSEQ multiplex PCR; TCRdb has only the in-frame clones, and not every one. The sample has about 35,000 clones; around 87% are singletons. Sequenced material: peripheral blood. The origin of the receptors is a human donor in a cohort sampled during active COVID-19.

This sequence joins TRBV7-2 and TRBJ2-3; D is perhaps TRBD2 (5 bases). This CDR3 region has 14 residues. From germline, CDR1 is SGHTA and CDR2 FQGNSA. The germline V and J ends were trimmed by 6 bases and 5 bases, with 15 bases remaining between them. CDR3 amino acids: CASSRPEVLDTQYF. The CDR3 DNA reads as TGTGCCAGCAGTCGCCCGGAGGTTTTAGATACGCAGTATTTT.

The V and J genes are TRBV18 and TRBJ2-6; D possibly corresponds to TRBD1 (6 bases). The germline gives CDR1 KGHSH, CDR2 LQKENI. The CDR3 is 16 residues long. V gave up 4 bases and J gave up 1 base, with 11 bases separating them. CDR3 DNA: TGTGCCAGCTCACTAGACAGGTTGTCTGGGGCCAACGTCCTGACTTTC. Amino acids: CASSLDRLSGANVLTF.

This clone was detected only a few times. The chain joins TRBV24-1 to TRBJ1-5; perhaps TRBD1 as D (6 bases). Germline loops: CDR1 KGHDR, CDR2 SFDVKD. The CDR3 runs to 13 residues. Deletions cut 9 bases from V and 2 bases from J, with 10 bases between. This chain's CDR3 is CATGQIGNQPQHF. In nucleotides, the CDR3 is TGTGCCACCGGACAGATAGGCAATCAGCCCCAGCATTTT.

CDR3: CASSPDMRRSGSPLHF. The CDR3 nucleotides are TGTGCCAGCAGCCCTGATATGAGGAGATCGGGTTCACCCCTCCACTTT. The chain uses TRBV2 and TRBJ1-6, with D uncertain. This CDR3 comprises 16 residues. Trimming removed 6 bases at V and 9 bases at J, with 21 bases between. Germline CDR1 is SNHLY and CDR2 is FYNNEI.

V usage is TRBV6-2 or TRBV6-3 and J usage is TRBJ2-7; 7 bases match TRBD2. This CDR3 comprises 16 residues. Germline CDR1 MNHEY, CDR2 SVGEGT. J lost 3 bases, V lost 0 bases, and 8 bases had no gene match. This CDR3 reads CASSYSEVSGGYEQYF. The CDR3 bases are TGTGCCAGCAGTTACTCGGAGGTGTCGGGGGGCTACGAGCAGTACTTC.

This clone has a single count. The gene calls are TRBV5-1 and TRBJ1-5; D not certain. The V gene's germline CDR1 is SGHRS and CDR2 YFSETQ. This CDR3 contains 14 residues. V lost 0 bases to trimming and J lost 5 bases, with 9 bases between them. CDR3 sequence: CASSLGQNDQPQHF. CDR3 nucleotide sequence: TGCGCCAGCAGCTTGGGCCAGAATGATCAGCCCCAGCATTTT.

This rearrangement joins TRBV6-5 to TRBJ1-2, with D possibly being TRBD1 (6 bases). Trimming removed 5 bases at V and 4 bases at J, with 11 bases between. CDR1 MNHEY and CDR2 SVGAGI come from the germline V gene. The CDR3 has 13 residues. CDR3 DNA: TGTGCCAGCAGTCCAGGGGTGGGCTATGGCTACACCTTC. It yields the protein CASSPGVGYGYTF.

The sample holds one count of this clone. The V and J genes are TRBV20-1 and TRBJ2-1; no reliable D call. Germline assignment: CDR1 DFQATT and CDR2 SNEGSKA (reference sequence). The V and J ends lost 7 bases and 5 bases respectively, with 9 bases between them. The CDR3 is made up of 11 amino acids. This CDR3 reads CSGYYNNEQFF. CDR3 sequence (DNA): TGCAGTGGGTACTACAACAATGAGCAGTTCTTC.

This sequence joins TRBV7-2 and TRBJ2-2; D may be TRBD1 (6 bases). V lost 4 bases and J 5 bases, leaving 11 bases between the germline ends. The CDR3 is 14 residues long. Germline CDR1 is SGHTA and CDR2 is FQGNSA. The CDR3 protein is CASSSPQGTGELFF. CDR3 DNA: TGTGCCAGCAGCTCACCACAGGGAACCGGGGAGCTGTTTTTT.

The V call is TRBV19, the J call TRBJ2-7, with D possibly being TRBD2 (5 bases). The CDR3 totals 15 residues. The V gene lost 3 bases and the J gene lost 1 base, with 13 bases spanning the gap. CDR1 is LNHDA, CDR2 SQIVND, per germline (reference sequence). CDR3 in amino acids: CASSIVGIQSYEQYF. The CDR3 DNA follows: TGTGCCAGTAGTATCGTCGGGATACAATCCTACGAGCAGTACTTC. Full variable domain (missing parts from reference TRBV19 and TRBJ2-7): DGGITQSPKYLFRKEGQNVTLSCEQNLNHDAMYWYRQDPGQGLRLIYYSQIVNDFQKGDIAEGYSVSREKKESFPLTVTSAQKNPTAFYLCASSIVGIQSYEQYFGPGTRLTVT.

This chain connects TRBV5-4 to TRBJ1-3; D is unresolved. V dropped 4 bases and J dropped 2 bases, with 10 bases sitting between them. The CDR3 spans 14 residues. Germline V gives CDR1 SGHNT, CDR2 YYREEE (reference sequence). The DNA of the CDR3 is TGTGCCAGCAGCCCACTCCCAACTGGAAACACCATATATTTT. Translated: CASSPLPTGNTIYF. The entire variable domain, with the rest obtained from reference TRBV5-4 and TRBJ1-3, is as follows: ETGVTQSPTHLIKTRGQQVTLRCSSQSGHNTVSWYQQALGQGPQFIFQYYREEENGRGNFPPRFSGLQFPNYSSELNVNALELDDSALYLCASSPLPTGNTIYFGEGSWLTVV.

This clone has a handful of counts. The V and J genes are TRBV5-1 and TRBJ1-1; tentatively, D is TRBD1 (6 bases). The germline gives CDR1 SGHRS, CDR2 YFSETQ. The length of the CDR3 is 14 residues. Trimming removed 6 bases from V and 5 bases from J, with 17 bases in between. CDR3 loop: CASNPFTGSTEAFF. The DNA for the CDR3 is TGCGCCAGCAACCCCTTTACAGGGAGTACTGAAGCTTTCTTT.

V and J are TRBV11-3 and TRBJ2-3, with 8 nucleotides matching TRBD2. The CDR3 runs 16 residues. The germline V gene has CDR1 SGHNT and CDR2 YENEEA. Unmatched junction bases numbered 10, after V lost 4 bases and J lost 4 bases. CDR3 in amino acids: CASSYAGSGASDTQYF. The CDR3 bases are TGTGCCAGCAGCTACGCGGGTAGCGGGGCGTCAGATACGCAGTATTTT.

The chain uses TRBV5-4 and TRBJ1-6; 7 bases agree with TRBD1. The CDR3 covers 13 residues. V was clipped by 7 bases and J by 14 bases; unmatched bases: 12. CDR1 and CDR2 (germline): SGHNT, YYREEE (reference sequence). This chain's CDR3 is CASRRDSQFTLHF. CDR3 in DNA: TGTGCCAGCCGCCGGGACAGCCAATTCACCCTCCACTTT.

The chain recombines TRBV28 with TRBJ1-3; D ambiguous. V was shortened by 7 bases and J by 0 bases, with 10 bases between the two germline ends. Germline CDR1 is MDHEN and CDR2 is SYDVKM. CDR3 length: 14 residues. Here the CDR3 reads CASMRGSSGNTIYF. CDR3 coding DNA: TGTGCCAGCATGAGAGGGTCCTCTGGAAACACCATATATTTT.

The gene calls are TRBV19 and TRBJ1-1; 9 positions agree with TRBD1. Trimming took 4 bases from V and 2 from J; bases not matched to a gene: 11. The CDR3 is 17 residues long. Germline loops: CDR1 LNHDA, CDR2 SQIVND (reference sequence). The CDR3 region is CASSTLQGARTNTEAFF. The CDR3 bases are TGTGCCAGTAGTACCCTACAGGGGGCTCGTACTAACACTGAAGCTTTCTTT.

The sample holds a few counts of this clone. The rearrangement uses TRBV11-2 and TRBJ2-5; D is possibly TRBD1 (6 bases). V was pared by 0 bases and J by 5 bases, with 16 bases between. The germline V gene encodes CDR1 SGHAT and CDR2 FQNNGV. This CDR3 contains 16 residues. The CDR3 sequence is CASSLDHQGYYETQYF. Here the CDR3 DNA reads TGTGCCAGCAGCTTAGATCATCAGGGGTACTATGAGACCCAGTACTTC.

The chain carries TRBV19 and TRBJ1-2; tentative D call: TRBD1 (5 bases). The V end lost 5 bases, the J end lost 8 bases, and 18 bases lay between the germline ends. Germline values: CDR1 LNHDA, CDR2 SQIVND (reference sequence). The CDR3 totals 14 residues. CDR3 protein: CASSPTDRAGGYTF. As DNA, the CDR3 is TGTGCCAGTAGTCCTACCGACCGGGCAGGGGGCTACACCTTC.

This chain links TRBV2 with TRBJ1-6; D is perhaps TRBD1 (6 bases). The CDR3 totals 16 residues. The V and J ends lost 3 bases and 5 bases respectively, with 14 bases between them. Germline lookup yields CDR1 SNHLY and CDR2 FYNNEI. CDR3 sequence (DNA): TGTGCCAGCAGTGACGATCGGACAGTTAATAATTCACCCCTCCACTTT. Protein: CASSDDRTVNNSPLHF.

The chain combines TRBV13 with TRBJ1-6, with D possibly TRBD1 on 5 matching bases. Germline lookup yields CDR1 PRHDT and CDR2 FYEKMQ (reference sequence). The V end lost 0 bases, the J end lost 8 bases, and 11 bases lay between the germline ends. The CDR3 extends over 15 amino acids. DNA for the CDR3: TGTGCCAGCAGCTTAGGCGACAGCGAGCATTCACCCCTCCACTTT. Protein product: CASSLGDSEHSPLHF.

The CDR3 nucleotides read TGTGCCAGCAGTTACCGCGGACAGGGTAAAGAGACCCAGTACTTC. This codes for CASSYRGQGKETQYF. This sequence joins TRBV6-6 and TRBJ2-5; 8 bases align to TRBD1. The CDR3 sequence is 15 residues long. The V and J ends lost 2 bases and 3 bases, in that order; junction bases with no gene match: 5. Germline CDR1 MNHNY, CDR2 SVGAGI (reference sequence).

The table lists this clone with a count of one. DNA of the CDR3: TGTGCCAGTCACTGGGGGGGGCGAGCTCAGCCCCAGCATTTT. The encoded protein is CASHWGGRAQPQHF. The chain recombines TRBV28 with TRBJ1-5; TRBD1 is a possible D gene (6 bases). Germline CDR1 is MDHEN and CDR2 is SYDVKM. Trimming took 9 bases from V and 6 from J, leaving 18 bases between them. This CDR3 contains 14 residues.

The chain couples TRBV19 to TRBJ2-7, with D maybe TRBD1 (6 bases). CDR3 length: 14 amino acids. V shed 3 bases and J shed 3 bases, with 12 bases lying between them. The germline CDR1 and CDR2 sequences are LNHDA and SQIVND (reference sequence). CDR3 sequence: CASSIPGQNYEQYF. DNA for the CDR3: TGTGCCAGTAGTATCCCCGGACAGAACTACGAGCAGTACTTC. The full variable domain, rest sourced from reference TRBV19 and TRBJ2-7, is DGGITQSPKYLFRKEGQNVTLSCEQNLNHDAMYWYRQDPGQGLRLIYYSQIVNDFQKGDIAEGYSVSREKKESFPLTVTSAQKNPTAFYLCASSIPGQNYEQYFGPGTRLTVT.

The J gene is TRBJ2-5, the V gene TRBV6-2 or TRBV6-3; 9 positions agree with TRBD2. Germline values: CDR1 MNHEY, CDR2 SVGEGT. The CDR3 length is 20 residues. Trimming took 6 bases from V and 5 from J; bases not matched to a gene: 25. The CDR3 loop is CASSSLRPLTTSGKIETQYF. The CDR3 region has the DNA TGTGCCAGCAGCTCGTTGCGCCCCCTAACGACTAGCGGAAAAATTGAGACCCAGTACTTC.

CDR3 amino acids: CASSREGSGPAYGYTF. The CDR3 nucleotides read TGCGCCAGCAGCAGGGAGGGGTCAGGCCCTGCCTATGGCTACACCTTC. This chain joins TRBV5-1 and TRBJ1-2; a possible D gene is TRBD1 (5 bases). CDR3 length: 16 residues. V lost 4 bases to trimming and J lost 4 bases, with 20 bases between them. Per the germline V gene, CDR1 is SGHRS and CDR2 is YFSETQ.

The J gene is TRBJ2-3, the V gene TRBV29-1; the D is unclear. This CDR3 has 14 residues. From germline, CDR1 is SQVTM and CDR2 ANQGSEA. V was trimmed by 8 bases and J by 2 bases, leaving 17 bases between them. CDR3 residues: CSHLGSQLTDTQYF. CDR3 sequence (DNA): TGCAGCCACTTGGGTAGCCAGCTCACAGATACGCAGTATTTT.

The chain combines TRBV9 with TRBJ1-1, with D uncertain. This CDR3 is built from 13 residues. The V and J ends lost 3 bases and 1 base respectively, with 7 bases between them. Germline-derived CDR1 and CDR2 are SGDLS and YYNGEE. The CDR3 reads CASSGAGNTEAFF. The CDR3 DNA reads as TGTGCCAGCAGCGGCGCAGGGAACACTGAAGCTTTCTTT.

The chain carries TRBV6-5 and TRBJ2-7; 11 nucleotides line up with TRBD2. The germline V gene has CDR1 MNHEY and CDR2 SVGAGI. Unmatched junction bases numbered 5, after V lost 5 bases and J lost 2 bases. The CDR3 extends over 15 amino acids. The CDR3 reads CASSISGGAAYEQYF. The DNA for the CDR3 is TGTGCCAGCAGTATTAGCGGGGGGGCCGCCTACGAGCAGTACTTC.